This paragraph reports one T cell receptor (beta chain). This specimen belongs to a study of CD8 T cells in Susac syndrome. Study at large: Sequenced Susac syndrome patients included more than 5 with active disease and about 8 who were in remission.

It was negative isolation that provided the CD8+ and CD4+ T cells, whereas TEMRA cells were enriched by FACS. Germline V gene sequence: CDR1 ENHRY, CDR2 SYGVKD. The CDR3 is 13 amino acids. The ends were cut back, 2 bases at V and 5 bases at J, with 9 bases in the middle. An amount of RNA that ranged from roughly 0.45 to 1 ug was reverse transcribed with random hexamers. It was immunoSEQ multiplex PCR that amplified TCR beta CDR3 across 54 Vbeta and 13 Jbeta. TCRdb reprocessed the immunoSEQ multiplex PCR reads with MiXCR, giving one entry per CDR3 protein. The sample records roughly 200,000 distinct CDR3 sequences, 85% to 95% being singletons.

The TCR sequence derives from a human donor with Susac syndrome. The sample comprised CD4+ T cells from PBMCs. The gene calls are TRBV10-3 and TRBJ2-5, with unresolved D. CDR3 residues: CAISEHGSETQYF. In DNA form, the CDR3 reads TGTGCCATCAGTGAGCACGGGTCGGAGACCCAGTACTTC.